A single count supports the clone carrying this T cell receptor beta chain. The antigen is undetermined. J gave up 5 bases and V 0 bases, and 16 bases lay outside the gene matches. The CDR3 is 19 amino acids. Germline-derived CDR1 and CDR2 are SGDLS and YYNGEE. The table came from immunoSEQ multiplex PCR; TCRdb's copy has only in-frame clones and leaves some out. Among approximately 1,500,000 clones listed, roughly 95% were seen once. This sample was included in a study of shared clonotypes between healthy human individuals. Broader study findings: Measured sharing among donors was expected to vary with sequencing depth.

Study donors comprised healthy, HIV-negative adults devoid of recent acute infection or vaccination. The genes are TRBV9 and TRBJ1-2, with TRBD1 matching 10 bases. This receptor was obtained from a man between 25 and 39 years old in good health. The sequencing input was naive CD4+ T cells sorted from blood. This sample's subset: CD45RA+ positively selected. CDR3 sequence: CASSVGVVVGQGEGYGYTF. DNA of the CDR3: TGTGCCAGCAGCGTAGGGGTAGTCGTCGGACAGGGGGAGGGATATGGCTACACCTTC.